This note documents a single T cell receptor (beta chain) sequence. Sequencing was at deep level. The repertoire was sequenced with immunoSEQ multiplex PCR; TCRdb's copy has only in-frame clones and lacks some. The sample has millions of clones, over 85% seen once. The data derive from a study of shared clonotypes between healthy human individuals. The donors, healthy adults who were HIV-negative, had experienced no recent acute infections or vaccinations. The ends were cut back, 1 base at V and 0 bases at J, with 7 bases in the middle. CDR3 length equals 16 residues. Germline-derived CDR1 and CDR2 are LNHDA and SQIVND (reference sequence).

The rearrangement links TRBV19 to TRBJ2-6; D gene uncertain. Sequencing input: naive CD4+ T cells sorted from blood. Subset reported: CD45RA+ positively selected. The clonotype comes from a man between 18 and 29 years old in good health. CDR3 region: CASSIVTTSGANVLTF. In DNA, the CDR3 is TGTGCCAGTAGTATAGTCACTACCTCTGGGGCCAACGTCCTGACTTTC.